This T cell receptor (beta chain) appears in the sequencing data of a study of metastatic and nonmetastatic thyroid tumors. J gave up 2 bases and V 4 bases, and 6 bases lay outside the gene matches. CDR3 size: 15 residues. Before thyroid surgery, none of the patients had received any treatment. Via MiXCR, TCRdb re-called the PCR reads. The sample contains thousands of clones, about 27% of which appear only once. The sample holds a few counts of this clone. The gene calls are TRBV12-3 or TRBV12-4 and TRBJ2-3; 7 bases are a match to TRBD2. Source material: adjacent normal tissue. The receptor comes from a female donor with papillary thyroid cancer or a benign thyroid nodule (not recorded which). Some clones in this sample may be carry-over from other donors' samples. CDR3 bases: TGTGCCAGCAGTTATAGCGGGTCTATCACAGATACGCAGTATTTT. Its translation: CASSYSGSITDTQYF.